The rows below give T cell receptor beta chains drawn from one sample of a study of identical twins. Using its own MiXCR run on the 5' RACE reads, TCRdb lists one record per CDR3 protein. Found here are about 520,000 distinct CDR3 sequences, about 20% of them singletons; the top ten hold about 0.99%. These data were also filed under a second study, of T cells expressing NK-cell markers.

Sequencing input: CD4+ T cells sorted from blood. These receptors came from a woman between 18 and 29 years old in good health. Both conserved end residues are part of each CDR3. Each record gives: J gene, D gene, clone size, V gene, CDR3 protein, CDR3 DNA. The D gene is left open where the match is weak. The size entry is marked missing in some rows and otherwise reads once, few, many or a size class.

TRBJ1-2 | NA | many | TRBV18 | CASSPSLDGYTF | TGTGCCAGCTCACCGTCTCTGGATGGCTACACCTTC
TRBJ2-5 | NA | NA | TRBV30 | CAWRNRAYGTQYF | TGTGCCTGGAGGAACAGGGCCTATGGGACCCAGTACTTC
TRBJ1-4 | NA | few | TRBV11-1 | CASSFRGGRGWTNEKLFF | TGTGCCAGCAGCTTTAGGGGAGGCCGCGGGTGGACTAATGAAAAACTGTTTTTT
TRBJ2-7 | NA | NA | TRBV20-1 | CSARDRYYEQYF | TGCAGTGCTAGAGATCGGTACTACGAGCAGTACTTC
TRBJ2-5 | TRBD2 | few | TRBV12-3/TRBV12-4 | CASSLSGAQYF | TGTGCCAGCAGTCTTAGCGGGGCCCAGTACTTC
TRBJ1-4 | TRBD1 | few | TRBV20-1 | CSALPGQGGEKLFF | TGCAGTGCCTTACCGGGACAGGGTGGGGAAAAACTGTTTTTT
TRBJ1-1 | NA | once | TRBV12-3/TRBV12-4 | CASSSTQRGTEAFF | TGTGCCAGCAGTTCGACACAAAGAGGGACTGAAGCTTTCTTT
TRBJ2-5 | NA | NA | TRBV3-1 | CASSLPRRASRQETQYF | TGTGCCAGCAGCCTTCCCCGAAGGGCGTCAAGACAAGAGACCCAGTACTTC
TRBJ2-7 | NA | NA | TRBV5-1 | CASGRSDPYEQYF | TGCGCCAGCGGCAGGAGTGATCCCTACGAGCAGTACTTC
TRBJ2-2 | TRBD1 | NA | TRBV7-2 | CASSIPGTGSPGELFF | TGTGCCAGCAGCATACCCGGGACAGGGAGCCCCGGGGAGCTGTTTTTT
TRBJ2-7 | TRBD1 | few | TRBV10-3 | CAIRGTGDYEQYF | TGTGCCATCAGGGGGACAGGGGATTACGAGCAGTACTTC
TRBJ2-1 | TRBD1 | NA | TRBV10-3 | CAFGTAYNEQFF | TGTGCCTTTGGGACAGCCTACAATGAGCAGTTCTTC
TRBJ2-3 | TRBD2 | NA | TRBV6-5 | CASSYWEGTDTQYF | TGTGCCAGCAGTTATTGGGAGGGGACAGATACGCAGTATTTT
TRBJ2-7 | TRBD2 | few | TRBV19 | CASSSSGLAVSYEQYF | TGTGCCAGTAGTTCATCAGGACTAGCGGTCTCCTACGAGCAGTACTTC
TRBJ2-7 | NA | NA | TRBV6-6 | CASSSASLYEQYF | TGTGCCAGCAGTTCCGCCTCTCTCTACGAGCAGTACTTC
TRBJ2-5 | TRBD1 | NA | TRBV6-5 | CASSYGLGTGQETQYF | TGTGCCAGCAGTTACGGCCTTGGGACAGGGCAAGAGACCCAGTACTTC
TRBJ2-1 | NA | NA | TRBV3-1 | CATSQVHAAFNEQFF | TGTGCCACCAGCCAAGTTCATGCGGCTTTCAATGAGCAGTTCTTC
TRBJ2-7 | NA | NA | TRBV12-3/TRBV12-4 | CASSFWSRRGQTTEQYF | TGTGCCAGCAGTTTTTGGTCGAGGCGGGGGCAGACAACCGAGCAGTACTTC
TRBJ2-5 | NA | many | TRBV7-9 | CASSLYGGQQETQYF | TGTGCCAGCAGCCTTTATGGTGGACAGCAAGAGACCCAGTACTTC
TRBJ2-3 | NA | few | TRBV11-3 | CASSLGQTTSTDTQYF | TGTGCCAGCAGCTTGGGCCAGACTACTAGCACAGATACGCAGTATTTT
TRBJ2-2 | NA | NA | TRBV20-1 | CSAADRNPGELFF | TGCAGTGCGGCTGACAGGAACCCCGGGGAGCTGTTTTTT
TRBJ1-6 | TRBD1 | NA | TRBV20-1 | CSTGTGNSPLHF | TGCAGCACCGGGACAGGGAATTCACCCCTCCACTTT
TRBJ1-2 | TRBD1 | NA | TRBV5-1 | CASSSPTGVGYTF | TGCGCCAGCAGCTCACCGACAGGGGTTGGCTACACCTTC
TRBJ1-2 | TRBD1 | few | TRBV6-2/TRBV6-3 | CASSYSRDRGNHGYTF | TGTGCCAGCAGTTACTCTCGGGACAGGGGGAATCATGGCTACACCTTC
TRBJ2-4 | TRBD2 | few | TRBV11-1 | CASRAAGGPLDIQYF | TGTGCCAGCCGTGCAGCGGGGGGACCTCTAGACATTCAGTACTTC
TRBJ2-5 | TRBD1 | few | TRBV20-1 | CSATGQGRETQYF | TGCAGTGCTACCGGACAGGGGAGAGAGACCCAGTACTTC
TRBJ2-7 | TRBD2 | NA | TRBV27 | CASSLYGGASSSYEQYF | TGTGCCAGCAGTTTATACGGGGGGGCATCTAGCTCCTACGAGCAGTACTTC
TRBJ1-3 | NA | NA | TRBV29-1 | CSVDGEAGNTIYF | TGCAGCGTTGATGGGGAGGCTGGAAACACCATATATTTT
TRBJ2-4 | TRBD1 | once | TRBV20-1 | CSARGTGETQNIQYF | TGCAGTGCTAGAGGGACAGGGGAGACCCAAAACATTCAGTACTTC
TRBJ1-1 | NA | NA | TRBV20-1 | CSARDQGLRTEAFF | TGCAGTGCTAGAGACCAGGGTCTGCGGACTGAAGCTTTCTTT
TRBJ1-3 | TRBD1 | NA | TRBV20-1 | CSARPRDRAGNTIYF | TGCAGTGCTAGACCTCGGGACAGGGCTGGAAACACCATATATTTT
TRBJ1-1 | NA | few | TRBV4-1 | CASSPLPRGHEAFF | TGCGCCAGCAGCCCTCTGCCCCGGGGGCATGAAGCTTTCTTT
TRBJ2-2 | NA | NA | TRBV7-3 | CASSFTGGLTGELFF | TGTGCCAGCAGCTTCACCGGTGGGCTGACCGGGGAGCTGTTTTTT
TRBJ1-1 | TRBD1 | NA | TRBV7-6 | CASSLRTGAGTNTEAFF | TGTGCCAGCAGCTTAAGGACAGGGGCTGGTACGAACACTGAAGCTTTCTTT
TRBJ2-5 | NA | NA | TRBV21-1 | CASSKVSRGQETQYF | TGTGCCAGCAGCAAAGTGTCGCGGGGTCAAGAGACCCAGTACTTC
TRBJ2-5 | TRBD1 | NA | TRBV5-1 | CASSYGQGRETQYF | TGCGCCAGCAGCTATGGACAGGGTAGGGAGACCCAGTACTTC
TRBJ2-1 | NA | few | TRBV15 | CATSSRQGNEQFF | TGTGCCACCAGCAGCCGCCAAGGGAATGAGCAGTTCTTC
TRBJ2-4 | TRBD1 | few | TRBV20-1 | CSALGQGKNIQYF | TGCAGTGCCCTGGGACAGGGCAAAAACATTCAGTACTTC
TRBJ1-1 | NA | few | TRBV19 | CASSMDSNTEAFF | TGTGCCAGTAGTATGGACTCAAACACTGAAGCTTTCTTT
TRBJ1-1 | NA | NA | TRBV11-1 | CASSFSPTNTEAFF | TGTGCCAGCAGCTTTAGCCCGACGAACACTGAAGCTTTCTTT
TRBJ2-7 | NA | NA | TRBV12-3/TRBV12-4 | CASSLAPGAGEQYF | TGTGCCAGCAGTTTGGCCCCGGGAGCCGGAGAGCAGTACTTC
TRBJ2-4 | NA | NA | TRBV7-8 | CASSSQSGLLGGIQYF | TGTGCCAGCAGCTCCCAGAGCGGCCTGCTTGGGGGCATTCAGTACTTC
TRBJ1-5 | NA | NA | TRBV20-1 | CSARASGDSNQPQHF | TGCAGTGCTAGGGCTTCCGGAGATAGCAATCAGCCCCAGCATTTT
TRBJ2-3 | TRBD1 | few | TRBV29-1 | CSGQTGGADTQYF | TGCAGCGGCCAAACAGGGGGCGCAGATACGCAGTATTTT
TRBJ2-7 | NA | NA | TRBV12-3/TRBV12-4 | CASSRGAVWYEQYF | TGTGCCAGCAGTCGGGGGGCGGTTTGGTACGAGCAGTACTTC
TRBJ2-2 | NA | few | TRBV5-8 | CASSLRAAFTGELFF | TGTGCCAGCAGCTTAAGGGCAGCCTTCACCGGGGAGCTGTTTTTT
TRBJ1-1 | NA | few | TRBV20-1 | CSATEVSRNTEAFF | TGCAGTGCTACGGAGGTATCGAGGAACACTGAAGCTTTCTTT
TRBJ2-3 | TRBD2 | NA | TRBV20-1 | CSARMREGNPSTDTQYF | TGCAGTGCTAGAATGCGGGAGGGAAACCCTAGCACAGATACGCAGTATTTT
TRBJ2-2 | NA | NA | TRBV4-2 | CASSQGGPGELFF | TGTGCCAGCAGCCAAGGGGGGCCCGGGGAGCTGTTTTTT
TRBJ2-1 | NA | NA | TRBV6-5 | CASSYNSRSSYNEQFF | TGTGCCAGCAGTTACAACTCCCGGAGTTCCTACAATGAGCAGTTCTTC
TRBJ2-1 | NA | NA | TRBV11-2 | CASSLGPRQIF | TGTGCCAGCAGCTTGGGACCTAGACAGATCTTC
TRBJ2-3 | NA | NA | TRBV7-2 | CASSARASSDTQYF | TGTGCCAGCAGCGCCCGGGCGAGCTCAGATACGCAGTATTTT
TRBJ2-3 | NA | NA | TRBV13 | CASMQGETDTQYF | TGTGCCAGCATGCAGGGCGAAACAGATACGCAGTATTTT
TRBJ1-1 | NA | NA | TRBV6-1 | CASRIREGYGTEAFF | TGTGCCAGCAGAATCCGAGAGGGATATGGCACTGAAGCTTTCTTT
TRBJ2-7 | NA | NA | TRBV12-3/TRBV12-4 | CASSPQVYEQYF | TGTGCCAGCAGTCCACAGGTCTACGAGCAGTACTTC
TRBJ1-5 | NA | NA | TRBV13 | CASSNSGQPQLF | TGTGCCAGCAGCAATAGCGGGCAGCCCCAGCTTTTT
TRBJ2-3 | NA | NA | TRBV20-1 | CSALPLTYITDTQYF | TGCAGTGCCCTCCCGCTAACCTATATCACAGATACGCAGTATTTT